Sequencing of this T cell receptor (beta chain) was carried out in a study of T cell responses to AZD1222 COVID-19 vaccine. Sequencing was performed with immunoSEQ multiplex PCR; in TCRdb, only in-frame clones are kept and a portion is missing. This repertoire shows 100,000 to 150,000 clones, 85% to 90% found once; its top ten account for roughly 4.4%. As for this clone: What it recognizes is unknown.

Timing groups of about 4 and about 12 weeks for second doses were pooled. This CDR3 region has 14 residues. Germline CDR1 and CDR2: MNHEY and SVGAGI. V was pared by 7 bases and J by 4 bases, with 14 bases between. Study observations and caveats: Donors were largely white British and mainly female; clonal diversity was possibly underestimated.

The chain uses TRBV6-5 and TRBJ1-5, with TRBD1 as a possible D gene (5 bases). The TCR sequence derives from an adult who received the AZD1222 COVID-19 vaccine. Sequences were derived from peripheral blood, sampled 28 days after the second AZD1222 dose. The CDR3 bases are TGTGCCAGCATCCCCGGGGCCGGAAATCAGCCCCAGCATTTT. Translation: CASIPGAGNQPQHF.